The 24 T cell receptor beta chains below were found in one sample sequenced in a study of siplizumab effects on memory and regulatory T cells. Sequenced by immunoSEQ multiplex PCR; TCRdb stores in-frame clones only, minus some. Of around 99,000 clones detected, under 95% appear once; the ten largest clones hold roughly 0.75%. The sequenced sample consisted of Tregs sorted from blood. The receptors shown here come from a human donor in good health.

The chain links TRBV18 to TRBJ2-3, with D possibly matching TRBD2 (6 bases). Germline CDR1 reads KGHSH; CDR2 reads LQKENI. Trimming shortened V by 6 bases and J by 2 bases, and 15 bases separated the two germline ends. CDR3 length equals 15 residues. As DNA, the CDR3 is TGTGCCAGCTCCTCCTTAGCGGAGTTCACAGATACGCAGTATTTT. Encoded protein: CASSSLAEFTDTQYF.

This chain links TRBV2 with TRBJ2-3; a weak D match, TRBD2 (6 bases). Germline V gives CDR1 SNHLY, CDR2 FYNNEI. V was clipped by 6 bases and J by 3 bases, with 13 bases between them. The CDR3 is 14 amino acids. CDR3 protein: CASRRTTLTDTQYF. CDR3 DNA: TGTGCCAGCAGGAGGACTACATTAACAGATACGCAGTATTTT.

This clone was seen once. The chain employs TRBV12-5 and TRBJ2-2; no clear D gene. The CDR3 is 16 residues long. Per the germline V gene, CDR1 is LGHNT and CDR2 is FRNRAP. V lost 5 bases, J lost 0 bases, and 13 bases lay in between. CDR3 bases: TGTGCTAGTGGTGAGCGATTTTTTTCGAACACCGGGGAGCTGTTTTTT. Its translation is CASGERFFSNTGELFF.

Concerning this clone: One end of the junction does not line up with germline, which may come from a read error. This chain connects TRBV2 to TRBJ1-5; possible D gene TRBD1, 5 bases. This CDR3 has 15 residues. The germline V gene encodes CDR1 SNHLY and CDR2 FYNNEI. The CDR3 here is CASIEDPGTNQPQHF. CDR3 DNA sequence: TGTGCCAGCATTGAAGACCCGGGGACCAATCAGCCCCAGCATTTT.

The genes are TRBV5-4 and TRBJ2-1; no clear D gene. The V gene's germline CDR1 is SGHNT and CDR2 YYREEE (reference sequence). The V and J ends lost 3 bases and 6 bases respectively, with 10 bases between them. The CDR3 covers 13 residues. The CDR3: CASSWKTTNEQFF. The CDR3 DNA reads as TGTGCCAGCAGCTGGAAGACAACCAATGAGCAGTTCTTC.

The rearrangement uses TRBV18 and TRBJ1-2; 7 nucleotides align to TRBD1. There are 13 residues in the CDR3. Germline V gene sequence: CDR1 KGHSH, CDR2 LQKENI. Trimming removed 5 bases from V and 3 bases from J; junction bases left unmatched: 3. CDR3 coding DNA: TGTGCCAGCTCAAGACAGGGTGACTATGGCTACACCTTC. Its translation is CASSRQGDYGYTF.

With respect to this clone: Other DNA sequences in this specimen translate into the identical CDR3. The chain links TRBV18 to TRBJ2-5, with D possibly TRBD2 on 5 matching bases. Germline V lookup: CDR1 KGHSH, CDR2 LQKENI. Trimming took 3 bases from V and 5 from J, leaving 7 bases between them. The CDR3 contains 12 residues. CDR3 nucleotides: TGTGCCAGCTCACCTCGAGGGGAGACCCAGTACTTC. Its protein is CASSPRGETQYF.

The V gene is TRBV19, the J gene TRBJ1-5; no reliable D call. The CDR3 has 15 residues. Trimming shortened V by 9 bases and J by 4 bases, and 19 bases separated the two germline ends. Germline V CDR1 and CDR2: LNHDA, SQIVND (reference sequence). The CDR3 DNA sequence: TGTGCCAGCACCCACGGGCCCCCGGCGAATCAGCCCCAGCATTTT. It encodes CASTHGPPANQPQHF.

The chain joins TRBV2 to TRBJ2-6; no definite D call. The CDR3 runs to 19 residues. Trimming stripped 5 bases from V and 1 base from J, with 21 bases between. The germline CDR1 and CDR2 sequences are SNHLY and FYNNEI. CDR3 bases: TGTGCCAGCAGTCTGGTGGAGTCTTCTGCCTTATCTGGGGCCAACGTCCTGACTTTC. The encoded protein is CASSLVESSALSGANVLTF.

V usage is TRBV5-1 and J usage is TRBJ1-1; D not certain. Germline CDR1 reads SGHRS; CDR2 reads YFSETQ. This CDR3 has 12 amino acids. Trimming took off 7 bases at V and 0 bases at J, with 7 bases between the two ends. This CDR3 is CASRLLNTEAFF. In nucleotides, the CDR3 is TGCGCCAGCCGCCTTTTGAACACTGAAGCTTTCTTT.

The V gene is TRBV5-1, the J gene TRBJ2-7; weak D call: TRBD1 (6 bases). The V and J ends lost 0 bases and 4 bases respectively, with 14 bases between them. CDR3 size: 15 residues. Germline V gives CDR1 SGHRS, CDR2 YFSETQ. CDR3 region: CASSLDGTPSYEQYF. CDR3 coding DNA: TGCGCCAGCAGCTTGGACGGGACACCTAGTTACGAGCAGTACTTC.

The V call is TRBV6-5, the J call TRBJ2-5; TRBD2 agrees at 12 bases. Germline V gene sequence: CDR1 MNHEY, CDR2 SVGAGI. The trim removed 6 bases at V and 4 bases at J, leaving 6 bases unmatched. The CDR3 has 15 residues. The CDR3 sequence: CASRRLAGEGETQYF. DNA of the CDR3: TGTGCCAGCAGGAGACTAGCGGGAGAGGGAGAGACCCAGTACTTC.

The gene calls are TRBV9 and TRBJ2-6; D may match TRBD1 or TRBD2 (6 bases each). Between the trimmed V and J ends, which lost 3 bases and 3 bases, there was a span of 13 bases. This CDR3 has 16 residues. Germline V gives CDR1 SGDLS, CDR2 YYNGEE. The CDR3 is CASSATGGSGANVLTF. The CDR3 nucleotides read TGTGCCAGCAGCGCGACAGGAGGGAGTGGGGCCAACGTCCTGACTTTC. The full variable domain, in which reference TRBV9 and TRBJ2-6 provide the parts outside the CDR3, is DSGVTQTPKHLITATGQRVTLRCSPRSGDLSVYWYQQSLDQGLQFLIQYYNGEERAKGNILERFSAQQFPDLHSELNLSSLELGDSALYFCASSATGGSGANVLTFGAGSRLTVL.

The genes are TRBV7-3 and TRBJ1-2; tentative D call: TRBD1 (5 bases). V lost 5 bases and J 8 bases, leaving 18 bases between the germline ends. The length of the CDR3 is 14 residues. The germline gives CDR1 SGHTA, CDR2 FQGTGA. The CDR3 DNA follows: TGTGCCAGCAGCCCTACTTTAGGGGCTCGGGGCTACACCTTC. Translating it yields CASSPTLGARGYTF.

The count of this clone is one. The chain uses TRBV5-1 and TRBJ2-7; no firm D call. Germline V gene lookup returns CDR1 SGHRS and CDR2 YFSETQ. The CDR3 totals 14 residues. Trimming left V 4 bases short and J 2 bases short, with 13 bases between. This CDR3 reads CASSTPDGAYEQYF. As DNA, the CDR3 is TGCGCCAGCAGCACCCCCGACGGTGCCTACGAGCAGTACTTC. Full variable domain (missing parts from reference TRBV5-1 and TRBJ2-7): KAGVTQTPRYLIKTRGQQVTLSCSPISGHRSVSWYQQTPGQGLQFLFEYFSETQRNKGNFPGRFSGRQFSNSRSEMNVSTLELGDSALYLCASSTPDGAYEQYFGPGTRLTVT.

The chain is built from TRBV5-1 and TRBJ2-7; D uncertain. This CDR3 has 13 residues. Trimming shortened V by 0 bases and J by 3 bases, and 7 bases separated the two germline ends. Germline loops: CDR1 SGHRS, CDR2 YFSETQ. The CDR3 reads CASSLVPGYEQYF. DNA for the CDR3: TGCGCCAGCAGCTTGGTTCCGGGCTACGAGCAGTACTTC.

The table lists this clone with a few counts. The rearrangement links TRBV11-3 to TRBJ2-4; the D gene is possibly TRBD2 (6 bases). The V gene lost 1 base and the J gene lost 7 bases, with 8 bases spanning the gap. The CDR3 runs to 13 residues. Germline values: CDR1 SGHNT, CDR2 YENEEA. In DNA, the CDR3 is TGTGCCAGCAGCTTAGCCGCGGGGAACATTCAGTACTTC. It codes for CASSLAAGNIQYF.

V and J are TRBV12-5 and TRBJ2-5; the match to TRBD2 covers 9 bases. The DNA end favors TRBJ2-7, so the J call may be wrong. Per germline, CDR1 LGHNT and CDR2 FRNRAP. The CDR3 runs to 16 residues. DNA of the CDR3: TGTGCTAGTGGACGAAATAGCGGGAGACTCACCTACGAGCAGTACTTC. Its translation: CASGRNSGRLTYEQYF.

The V call is TRBV7-9, the J call TRBJ1-2; TRBD1 matches at 10 bases. Germline trimming cut 2 bases from V and 7 bases from J; bases unmatched to any gene: 10. This CDR3 has 16 amino acids. Germline-derived CDR1 and CDR2 are SEHNR and FQNEAQ (reference sequence). CDR3 coding DNA: TGTGCCAGCAGCTTACTCAGGACAGGGGGGTCTGCTGGCTACACCTTC. Its translation: CASSLLRTGGSAGYTF.

V gene TRBV29-1 combines with J gene TRBJ1-2; D unresolved. Trimming removed 5 bases from V and 0 bases from J, with 13 bases in between. This CDR3 has 14 residues. Germline V gene data show CDR1 as SQVTM and CDR2 as ANQGSEA. DNA for the CDR3: TGCAGCGTTCTACTGGACTTAGCTAACTATGGCTACACCTTC. Translating it yields CSVLLDLANYGYTF.

The chain carries TRBV19 and TRBJ1-1; no clear D gene. Trimming left V 5 bases short and J 9 bases short, with 19 bases between. The V gene's germline CDR1 is LNHDA and CDR2 SQIVND (reference sequence). The length of the CDR3 is 14 residues. CDR3 sequence reads: CASSPLGRQSKAFF. As DNA, the CDR3 is TGTGCCAGTAGTCCGCTTGGGCGTCAAAGTAAAGCTTTCTTT.

This chain connects TRBV10-3 to TRBJ2-7; D might be TRBD1 or TRBD2, each matching 6 bases. CDR3 size: 15 residues. Germline assignment: CDR1 ENHRY and CDR2 SYGVKD. Deletions cut 1 base from V and 1 base from J, with 11 bases between. The CDR3 nucleotides are TGTGCCATCAGTGAGTTCGGGGGCCCATCCTACGAGCAGTACTTC. Translating it yields CAISEFGGPSYEQYF.

The chain uses TRBV2 and TRBJ1-2; D gene unclear. This CDR3 contains 14 residues. The germline V and J ends were trimmed by 6 bases and 5 bases, with 16 bases remaining between them. Germline CDR1 is SNHLY and CDR2 is FYNNEI. As DNA, the CDR3 is TGTGCCAGCAGCAGAGATACTACTCTTTATGGCTACACCTTC. Protein product: CASSRDTTLYGYTF.

The J gene is TRBJ1-2, the V gene TRBV5-1; possibly TRBD1 for D (6 bases). V gave up 4 bases and J gave up 1 base, with 14 bases separating them. The V gene's germline CDR1 is SGHRS and CDR2 YFSETQ. The CDR3 length is 15 residues. For the CDR3, the DNA is TGCGCCAGCAGCCGGAGCGGGGGCCATAACTATGGCTACACCTTC. Residues: CASSRSGGHNYGYTF.